Listed here are 26 T cell receptor beta chains from one sample, sequenced in a study of cytomegalovirus exposure and HLA in healthy donors (dated by TCRdb to about 2017). The library was built by means of the immunoSEQ multiplex PCR assay. For the multiplex PCR, a mixture combining 60 forward primers for TCR Vbeta segments and 13 reverse primers for TCR Jbeta segments was used. TCRdb provides this immuneACCESS table in a form limited to in-frame rearrangements. Some clones are lacking; in checked studies, under half of them reflect an unresolved V gene, and why the rest are absent is not known. This sample is represented by some 150,000 clones; just under 90% of them were singletons. Less than 5.5% of the sample is taken by the ten largest. The sample consisted of PBMCs. Source of these receptors: a woman aged 25-40 years in good health and CMV-seronegative.

The rearrangement joins TRBV18 to TRBJ1-1; a possible D gene is TRBD1 (6 bases). Trimming pared 6 bases from V and 5 bases from J, leaving 19 bases between. The CDR3 sequence is 15 residues long. Germline loops: CDR1 KGHSH, CDR2 LQKENI. The CDR3 DNA follows: TGTGCCAGCTCCGGCGGAAGGACAGATGGGACTGAAGCTTTCTTT. The encoded protein is CASSGGRTDGTEAFF.

V is TRBV2 and J is TRBJ2-7; 7 nucleotides align to TRBD1. There are 15 residues in the CDR3. Germline CDR1 and CDR2: SNHLY and FYNNEI. The ends lost 5 bases at V and 0 bases at J; junction bases unmatched: 7. CDR3 DNA sequence: TGTGCCAGCAGTTCCAGACAGGGCCCCTCCTACGAGCAGTACTTC. Its translation is CASSSRQGPSYEQYF.

The chain combines TRBV19 with TRBJ2-7, with 7 positions matching TRBD1. Trimming removed 3 bases from V and 4 bases from J; junction bases left unmatched: 6. This CDR3 has 14 amino acids. Germline values: CDR1 LNHDA, CDR2 SQIVND (reference sequence). The CDR3 DNA follows: TGTGCCAGTAGTATGGGGACAGAGCATTACGAGCAGTACTTC. Its translation is CASSMGTEHYEQYF.

The CDR3 sequence: CASSQNRGTLNTEAFF. CDR3 nucleotides: TGTGCCAGCAGCCAAAACAGGGGGACCCTGAACACTGAAGCTTTCTTT. The chain combines TRBV7-9 with TRBJ1-1, with 8 positions matching TRBD1. In germline, CDR1 is SEHNR, CDR2 FQNEAQ (reference sequence). V gave up 5 bases and J gave up 0 bases; unmatched junction bases: 8. The CDR3 is made up of 16 amino acids. Based on the CDR3 plus reference TRBV7-9 and TRBJ1-1, the full variable domain is DTGVSQNPRHKITKRGQNVTFRCDPISEHNRLYWYRQTLGQGPEFLTYFQNEAQLEKSRLLSDRFSAERPKGSFSTLEIQRTEQGDSAMYLCASSQNRGTLNTEAFFGQGTRLTVV.

The chain is built from TRBV29-1 and TRBJ2-3; TRBD2 matches at 8 bases. CDR1 and CDR2 (germline): SQVTM, ANQGSEA. The CDR3 covers 15 residues. V lost 5 bases, J lost 0 bases, and 7 bases stayed unmatched. CDR3 protein: CSVPVGGRSTDTQYF. In DNA, the CDR3 is TGCAGCGTTCCCGTGGGCGGGAGGAGCACAGATACGCAGTATTTT.

The chain couples TRBV6-5 to TRBJ2-7; D is uncertain. The germline V gene has CDR1 MNHEY and CDR2 SVGAGI. This CDR3 has 13 amino acids. Trimming stripped 2 bases from V and 3 bases from J, with 8 bases between. The CDR3, as DNA: TGTGCCAGCAGTTACGGTTCGGGCTACGAGCAGTACTTC. This sequence encodes CASSYGSGYEQYF.

The J gene is TRBJ2-7, the V gene TRBV4-2; 7 bases line up with TRBD1. With 2 bases clipped from V and 4 bases from J, the junction kept 14 bases outside the gene matches. Per the germline V gene, CDR1 is LGHNA and CDR2 is YNFKEQ. CDR3 length: 17 amino acids. The CDR3 DNA follows: TGTGCCAGCAGCCAAATCACAGGGGTCGAGGTGGGGTACGAGCAGTACTTC. Protein sequence: CASSQITGVEVGYEQYF.

This clone was detected a few times. The V and J genes are TRBV28 and TRBJ2-7, with TRBD2 matching 13 bases. Germline CDR1 and CDR2: MDHEN and SYDVKM. After removal of 7 bases from V and 7 bases from J, the junction contained 4 bases not matched to a gene. CDR3 length: 13 amino acids. DNA for the CDR3: TGTGCCAGCACGAGACTAGCGGGAGGTGAGCAGTACTTC. As protein: CASTRLAGGEQYF.

The chain uses TRBV7-2 and TRBJ2-6, with 7 bases fitting TRBD1. Germline assignment: CDR1 SGHTA and CDR2 FQGNSA. Unmatched junction bases numbered 6, after V lost 0 bases and J lost 4 bases. The CDR3 sequence is 17 residues long. The CDR3, as DNA: TGTGCCAGCAGCTTAGCAGGGGGCCCCTCAGGGGCCAACGTCCTGACTTTC. Amino acid sequence: CASSLAGGPSGANVLTF.

This rearrangement joins TRBV6-5 to TRBJ1-5, with D possibly TRBD1 on 5 matching bases. The CDR3 length is 15 residues. The V gene lost 0 bases and the J gene lost 7 bases, with 13 bases spanning the gap. Germline loops: CDR1 MNHEY, CDR2 SVGAGI. Here the CDR3 reads CASSYSATAQQPQHF. The CDR3 DNA sequence: TGTGCCAGCAGTTACTCGGCGACAGCCCAGCAGCCCCAGCATTTT.

The chain has TRBV19 and TRBJ1-5; TRBD1 aligns across 7 bases. CDR3 length equals 15 residues. With V trimmed by 8 bases and J by 0 bases, 7 bases remained unmatched. The germline gives CDR1 LNHDA, CDR2 SQIVND (reference sequence). DNA for the CDR3: TGTGCCAGTTCCCTACAGGGGCCTAGCAATCAGCCCCAGCATTTT. Translating gives CASSLQGPSNQPQHF.

V is TRBV5-1 and J is TRBJ2-5, with 10 positions matching TRBD1. J lost 4 bases, V lost 0 bases, and 9 bases had no gene match. CDR3 length equals 17 residues. Germline V lookup: CDR1 SGHRS, CDR2 YFSETQ. The CDR3 bases are TGCGCCAGCAGCTTGGCCACCGGGACAGGGGTTGGAGAGACCCAGTACTTC. As protein: CASSLATGTGVGETQYF.

This clone was counted once. The gene calls are TRBV9 and TRBJ2-7; no clear D gene. The CDR3 totals 15 residues. Germline V gives CDR1 SGDLS, CDR2 YYNGEE. V was trimmed by 0 bases and J by 4 bases, leaving 14 bases between them. This CDR3 is CASSVGASYNYEQYF. CDR3 in DNA: TGTGCCAGCAGCGTAGGGGCCTCCTACAATTACGAGCAGTACTTC.

V gene TRBV5-8 combines with J gene TRBJ1-2; D is ambiguous. Germline CDR1 SGHTS, CDR2 YDEGEE. Trimming took 3 bases from V and 4 from J, leaving 16 bases between them. CDR3 length equals 15 residues. DNA for the CDR3: TGTGCCAGCAGCTCCTACGGGGAAAAGGGCTATGGCTACACCTTC. It yields the protein CASSSYGEKGYGYTF. The full variable domain, completed using reference TRBV5-8 and TRBJ1-2, is EAGVTQSPTHLIKTRGQQATLRCSPISGHTSVYWYQQALGLGLQFLLWYDEGEERNRGNFPPRFSGRQFPNYSSELNVNALELEDSALYLCASSSYGEKGYGYTFGSGTRLTVV.

The chain is built from TRBV11-2 and TRBJ1-2; 10 nucleotides agree with TRBD1. Germline CDR1 and CDR2: SGHAT and FQNNGV. With V trimmed by 4 bases and J by 8 bases, 16 bases remained unmatched. The length of the CDR3 is 17 residues. CDR3 residues: CASSSIYGTGAVGGYTF. CDR3 sequence (DNA): TGTGCCAGCAGCTCCATTTACGGGACAGGGGCGGTCGGGGGCTACACCTTC.

This clone was detected a few times. The rearrangement joins TRBV15 to TRBJ2-7, with TRBD1 identical over 7 bases. In germline, CDR1 is LNHNV, CDR2 YYDKDF (reference sequence). V dropped 5 bases and J dropped 0; count of bases not matched to a gene: 16. CDR3 length: 18 amino acids. The CDR3 is CATSDTDSEGQSSYEQYF. The CDR3, as DNA: TGTGCCACCAGCGATACTGATTCTGAGGGACAGAGCTCCTACGAGCAGTACTTC.

The chain recombines TRBV28 with TRBJ2-1; 10 nucleotides match TRBD2. Germline V lookup: CDR1 MDHEN, CDR2 SYDVKM. The CDR3 has 16 amino acids. J lost 2 bases, V lost 8 bases, and 9 bases had no gene match. The chain's CDR3 is CASGLAGASPYNEQFF. CDR3 DNA sequence: TGTGCCAGCGGGCTAGCGGGGGCCTCTCCCTACAATGAGCAGTTCTTC.

The chain recombines TRBV11-3 with TRBJ1-1, with a weak D call TRBD1 (5 bases). The CDR3 has 13 amino acids. Per germline, CDR1 SGHNT and CDR2 YENEEA. V was cut by 0 bases and J by 4 bases, with 6 bases left in between. CDR3 residues: CASSLDRGTEAFF. As DNA, the CDR3 is TGTGCCAGCAGCTTAGATAGGGGCACTGAAGCTTTCTTT.

This clone was seen once. This chain joins TRBV27 and TRBJ2-7; D might be TRBD2 (5 bases). CDR1 is MNHEY, CDR2 SMNVEV, per germline (reference sequence). V lost 9 bases and J lost 5, with 20 bases in between. The CDR3 has 14 amino acids. The CDR3 DNA reads as TGTGCCAGTCGGCCCGTCGGACTTTTGAACGAGCAGTACTTC. As protein: CASRPVGLLNEQYF.

The rearrangement links TRBV27 to TRBJ1-5; 11 positions match TRBD1. This CDR3 is 15 amino acids long. Trimming at V came to 6 bases and at J to 5 bases, leaving 6 bases not matched to a gene. Germline V lookup: CDR1 MNHEY, CDR2 SMNVEV (reference sequence). The CDR3 sequence is CASRPRGQGDQPQHF. For the CDR3, the DNA is TGTGCCAGCAGACCTCGGGGACAGGGGGATCAGCCCCAGCATTTT.

There are a few counts of this clone. The V call is TRBV9, the J call TRBJ2-3; 11 nucleotides align to TRBD2. The ends lost 0 bases at V and 8 bases at J; junction bases unmatched: 8. The germline CDR1 and CDR2 sequences are SGDLS and YYNGEE. The CDR3 sequence is 16 residues long. CDR3 DNA: TGTGCCAGCAGCGTAGGGGTAGCGGGAGGGCCTGGTACGCAGTATTTT. Protein product: CASSVGVAGGPGTQYF.

The J gene is TRBJ1-1, the V gene TRBV5-1, with 7 positions matching TRBD1. Germline loops: CDR1 SGHRS, CDR2 YFSETQ. Trimming at V came to 3 bases and at J to 6 bases, leaving 5 bases not matched to a gene. CDR3 size: 13 residues. CDR3 amino acids: CASSWGQGAEAFF. Here the CDR3 DNA reads TGCGCCAGCAGCTGGGGTCAGGGGGCTGAAGCTTTCTTT.

This sequence joins TRBV6-1 and TRBJ2-5; D is unresolved. This CDR3 contains 17 residues. Germline V gene data show CDR1 as MNHNS and CDR2 as SASEGT. V dropped 0 bases and J dropped 1 base, with 15 bases sitting between them. The CDR3 nucleotides are TGTGCCAGCAGTGAAGCGCTTCATGGCGGCCCCCAAGAGACCCAGTACTTC. It is translated as CASSEALHGGPQETQYF.

This sequence joins TRBV11-2 and TRBJ2-1, with 7 bases identical to TRBD2. Germline V CDR1 and CDR2: SGHAT, FQNNGV. V trimming: 4 bases; J trimming: 5 bases; junction bases outside the gene matches: 8. The CDR3 has 15 amino acids. CDR3 in DNA: TGTGCCAGCAGCTCCTTAGCGGGCCGGAACAATGAGCAGTTCTTC. Translated, it gives CASSSLAGRNNEQFF.

V and J are TRBV7-9 and TRBJ1-2, with D unclear. The germline V gene encodes CDR1 SEHNR and CDR2 FQNEAQ (reference sequence). V lost 5 bases and J lost 11, with 12 bases in between. The CDR3 has 11 amino acids. CDR3 bases: TGTGCCAGCAGCCCAGGAATAGAGTACACCTTC. Translating it yields CASSPGIEYTF. The entire variable domain, with the rest obtained from reference TRBV7-9 and TRBJ1-2, is as follows: DTGVSQNPRHKITKRGQNVTFRCDPISEHNRLYWYRQTLGQGPEFLTYFQNEAQLEKSRLLSDRFSAERPKGSFSTLEIQRTEQGDSAMYLCASSPGIEYTFGSGTRLTVV.

The chain uses TRBV30 and TRBJ2-4; D is undetermined. CDR1 is GTSNPN and CDR2 is SVGIG in the germline V gene (reference sequence). The V end was cut by 4 bases, the J end by 3 bases, with 13 bases between. The CDR3 contains 14 residues. CDR3 loop: CAWKSKSVKNIQYF. DNA of the CDR3: TGTGCCTGGAAGTCTAAGAGCGTCAAAAACATTCAGTACTTC.